This T cell receptor (beta chain) originates from a study of identical twins. The CDR3 sequence is 16 residues long. Germline-derived CDR1 and CDR2 are MDHEN and SYDVKM. V was pared by 5 bases and J by 1 base, with 8 bases of the junction left unmatched. About this clonotype itself: Its antigen is as yet unknown.

General study findings and limits: Beta clonotypes that were abundant in cord blood contained fewer insertions, a pattern absent from memory repertoires.

TCRdb itself ran the 5' RACE reads through MiXCR, one entry per CDR3 protein. Here the sample spans nearly 650,000 distinct CDR3 sequences, about 7.1% being singletons. Donors were all healthy Caucasians. A further study also used this sample, focusing on yellow fever vaccine responses in identical twins. That paper notes: As reported, the vaccine T cell response of twins seemed partly convergent and partly personalized.

The sequencing sample was made of PBMCs. This receptor was obtained from a woman aged 18-29 years in good health. The V call is TRBV28, the J call TRBJ1-1, with 9 bases lining up with TRBD1. The CDR3: CASSGTGGAKNTEAFF. CDR3 DNA sequence: TGTGCCAGCAGTGGTACAGGGGGCGCGAAGAACACTGAAGCTTTCTTT. The full variable domain, rest sourced from reference TRBV28 and TRBJ1-1, is DVKVTQSSRYLVKRTGEKVFLECVQDMDHENMFWYRQDPGLGLRLIYFSYDVKMKEKGDIPEGYSVSREKKERFSLILESASTNQTSMYLCASSGTGGAKNTEAFFGQGTRLTVV.